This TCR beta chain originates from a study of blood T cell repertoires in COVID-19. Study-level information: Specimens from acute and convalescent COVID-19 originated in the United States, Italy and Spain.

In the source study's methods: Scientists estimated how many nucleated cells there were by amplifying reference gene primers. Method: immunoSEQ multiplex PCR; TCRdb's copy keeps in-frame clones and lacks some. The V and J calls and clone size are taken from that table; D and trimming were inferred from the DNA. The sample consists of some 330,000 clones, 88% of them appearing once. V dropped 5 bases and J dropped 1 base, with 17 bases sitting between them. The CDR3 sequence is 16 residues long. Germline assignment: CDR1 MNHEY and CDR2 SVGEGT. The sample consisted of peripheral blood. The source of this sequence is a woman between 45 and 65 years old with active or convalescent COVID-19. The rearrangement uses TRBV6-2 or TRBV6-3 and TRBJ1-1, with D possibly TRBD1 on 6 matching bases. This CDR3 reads CASSNPGVPSNTEAFF. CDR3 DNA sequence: TGTGCCAGCAGTAACCCAGGGGTACCATCGAACACTGAAGCTTTCTTT.